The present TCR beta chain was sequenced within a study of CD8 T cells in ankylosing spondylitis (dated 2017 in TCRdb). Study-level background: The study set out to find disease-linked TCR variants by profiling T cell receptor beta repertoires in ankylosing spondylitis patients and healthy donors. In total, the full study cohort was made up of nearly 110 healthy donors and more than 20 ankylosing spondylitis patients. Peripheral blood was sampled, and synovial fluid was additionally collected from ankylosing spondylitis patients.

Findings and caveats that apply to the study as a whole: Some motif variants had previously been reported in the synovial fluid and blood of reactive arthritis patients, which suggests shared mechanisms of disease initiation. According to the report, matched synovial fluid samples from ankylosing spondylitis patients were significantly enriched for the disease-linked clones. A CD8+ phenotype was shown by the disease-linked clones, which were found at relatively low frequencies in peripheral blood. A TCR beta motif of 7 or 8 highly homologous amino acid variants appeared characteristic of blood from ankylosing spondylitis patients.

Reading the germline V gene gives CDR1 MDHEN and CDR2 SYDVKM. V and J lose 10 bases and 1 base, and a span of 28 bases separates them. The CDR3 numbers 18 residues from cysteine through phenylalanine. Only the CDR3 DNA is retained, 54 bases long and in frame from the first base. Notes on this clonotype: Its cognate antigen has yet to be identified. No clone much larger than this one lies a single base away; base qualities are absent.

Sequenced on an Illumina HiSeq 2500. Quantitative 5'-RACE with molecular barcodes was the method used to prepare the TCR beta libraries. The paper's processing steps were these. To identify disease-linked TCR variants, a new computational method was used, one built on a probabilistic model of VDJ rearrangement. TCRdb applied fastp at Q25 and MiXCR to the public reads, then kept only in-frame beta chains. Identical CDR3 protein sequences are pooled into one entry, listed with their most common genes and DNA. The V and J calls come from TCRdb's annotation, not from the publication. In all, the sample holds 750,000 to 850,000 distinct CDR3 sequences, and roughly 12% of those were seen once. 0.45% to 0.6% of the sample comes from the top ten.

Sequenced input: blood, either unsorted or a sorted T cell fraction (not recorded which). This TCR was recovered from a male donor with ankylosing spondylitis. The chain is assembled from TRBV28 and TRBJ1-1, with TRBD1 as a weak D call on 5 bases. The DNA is TGTGCCATCACTTCATTCGGGACGCTGGGTCGGGGGAACACTGAAGCTTTCTTT. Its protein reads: CAITSFGTLGRGNTEAFF.